The 20 T cell receptor beta chains below come from one sample, sequenced in a study of Ad26.COV2.S vaccination and SARS-CoV-2 variants. Only in-frame clones appear in the TCRdb table, and some are missing; sequencing was by immunoSEQ multiplex PCR. The sample consists of roughly 350,000 clones, 75% to 90% of them appearing once. Documented treatment: some 20 received Ad26.COV2.S at low or high dose, single or two shots; several received placebo; per-sample allocation not given. Samples were taken on day 63 after the first vaccine or placebo injection. The source material was peripheral blood, sampled in a trial of Ad26.COV2.S vaccine versus placebo. These receptors were collected from a person between 18 and 65 years old who received the Ad26.COV2.S COVID-19 vaccine or a placebo.

V is TRBV29-1 and J is TRBJ1-2; D is undetermined. Germline V lookup: CDR1 SQVTM, CDR2 ANQGSEA. V shed 7 bases and J shed 4 bases, with 16 bases lying between them. CDR3 size: 13 residues. CDR3 DNA sequence: TGCAGCGCCCGACAAGGAGCAAGCTATGGCTACACCTTC. This sequence encodes CSARQGASYGYTF.

Regarding this clone: This sample also contains other DNA sequences that code for the same CDR3. The chain links TRBV19 to TRBJ1-5; possible D gene TRBD1, 6 bases. This CDR3 is built from 15 residues. The V gene's germline CDR1 is LNHDA and CDR2 SQIVND (reference sequence). V was pared by 3 bases and J by 0 bases, with 9 bases between. The CDR3 DNA follows: TGTGCCAGTAGTATCGGGACATATAGCAATCAGCCCCAGCATTTT. Amino acids: CASSIGTYSNQPQHF.

The chain uses TRBV6-2 or TRBV6-3 and TRBJ1-2; 11 bases fit TRBD1. The CDR3 sequence is 15 residues long. The germline V gene encodes CDR1 MNHEY and CDR2 SVGEGT. With 1 base clipped from V and 6 bases from J, the junction kept 4 bases outside the gene matches. In DNA, the CDR3 is TGTGCCAGCAGTTACTGGGGACAGGGGGTCGATGGCTACACCTTC. As protein: CASSYWGQGVDGYTF.

V is TRBV6-5 and J is TRBJ2-1; D is unresolved. The length of the CDR3 is 11 residues. Germline V lookup: CDR1 MNHEY, CDR2 SVGAGI. Trimming took 4 bases from V and 12 from J, leaving 10 bases between them. Here the CDR3 reads CASSSGWGQFF. In nucleotides, the CDR3 is TGTGCCAGCAGTTCCGGTTGGGGGCAGTTCTTC.

The J gene is TRBJ2-1, the V gene TRBV11-3, with 7 bases identical to TRBD2. Germline trimming cut 5 bases from V and 6 bases from J; bases unmatched to any gene: 10. The germline CDR1 and CDR2 sequences are SGHNT and YENEEA. The CDR3 covers 15 residues. The CDR3 coding sequence is TGTGCCAGCAGCCACCGACTAGCCCAAGTCAATGAGCAGTTCTTC. Its protein product is CASSHRLAQVNEQFF.

The chain joins TRBV7-2 to TRBJ1-5; 7 nucleotides match TRBD1. The J segment lost 7 bases and the V segment lost 5 bases, leaving 11 bases of the junction unmatched. The CDR3 runs to 15 residues. Germline V gene data show CDR1 as SGHTA and CDR2 as FQGNSA. CDR3 in amino acids: CASSPGARGQQPQHF. The CDR3 nucleotides are TGTGCCAGCAGCCCTGGGGCTAGGGGGCAACAGCCCCAGCATTTT.

The chain combines TRBV10-1 with TRBJ2-7; D is perhaps TRBD2 (6 bases). V was clipped by 5 bases and J by 7 bases, with 15 bases between them. The CDR3 is 13 amino acids. Germline loops: CDR1 WNHNN, CDR2 SYGVQD (reference sequence). CDR3 sequence (DNA): TGCGCCAGCAGTAGGACGCTAGGAGGGGAGCAGTACTTC. Translating it yields CASSRTLGGEQYF.

V gene TRBV5-4 combines with J gene TRBJ2-7, with D perhaps TRBD1 (6 bases). Germline V gene lookup returns CDR1 SGHNT and CDR2 YYREEE (reference sequence). With 0 bases removed from V and 2 bases from J, the gap between germline ends came to 12 bases. The CDR3 totals 15 residues. CDR3 protein: CASSLDRASAYEQYF. DNA of the CDR3: TGTGCCAGCAGCTTGGACAGGGCGTCAGCCTACGAGCAGTACTTC.

The rearrangement uses TRBV5-6 and TRBJ2-5, with 7 bases aligning to TRBD2. Germline-derived CDR1 and CDR2 are SGHDT and YYEEEE. The CDR3 sequence is 16 residues long. V lost 0 bases to trimming and J lost 0 bases; unmatched junction nucleotides: 5. CDR3 in DNA: TGTGCCAGCAGCTTGGGCCCTAGCGGAGACCAAGAGACCCAGTACTTC. Its protein product is CASSLGPSGDQETQYF. Full variable domain (rest looked up from reference TRBV5-6 and TRBJ2-5): DAGVTQSPTHLIKTRGQQVTLRCSPKSGHDTVSWYQQALGQGPQFIFQYYEEEERQRGNFPDRFSGHQFPNYSSELNVNALLLGDSALYLCASSLGPSGDQETQYFGPGTRLLVL.

The chain joins TRBV28 to TRBJ1-2; weak D call: TRBD1 (5 bases). Trimming removed 2 bases from V and 6 bases from J, with 10 bases in between. Germline V gene sequence: CDR1 MDHEN, CDR2 SYDVKM. The CDR3 is 13 amino acids. This CDR3 is CASSLPGDDGYTF. The DNA for the CDR3 is TGTGCCAGCAGTTTACCCGGGGACGATGGCTACACCTTC.

This clone was seen just once. V usage is TRBV6-1 and J usage is TRBJ2-7; D could derive from TRBD1 or TRBD2 (6 bases each). V lost 0 bases, J lost 4 bases, and 13 bases lay in between. The germline gives CDR1 MNHNS, CDR2 SASEGT. The CDR3 sequence is 15 residues long. CDR3 residues: CASSEAQGTAYEQYF. The CDR3 nucleotides are TGTGCCAGCAGTGAAGCGCAGGGGACTGCTTACGAGCAGTACTTC.

This chain links TRBV29-1 with TRBJ1-1; TRBD1 aligns across 7 bases. With 6 bases clipped from V and 4 bases from J, the junction kept 5 bases outside the gene matches. The CDR3 loop spans 12 amino acids. CDR1 is SQVTM and CDR2 is ANQGSEA in the germline V gene. This CDR3 reads CSVSTGFTEAFF. Here the CDR3 DNA reads TGCAGCGTGTCGACAGGGTTCACTGAAGCTTTCTTT.

The chain recombines TRBV11-2 with TRBJ2-5, with D uncertain. CDR1 and CDR2 from the germline V gene are SGHAT and FQNNGV. Trimming shortened V by 0 bases and J by 5 bases, and 13 bases separated the two germline ends. The CDR3 is 15 amino acids. CDR3 in DNA: TGTGCCAGCAGCTTAGATCCAGACCAGTGGGAGACCCAGTACTTC. It encodes CASSLDPDQWETQYF.

V and J are TRBV7-9 and TRBJ2-7; D gene uncertain. Trimming removed 4 bases at V and 2 bases at J, with 9 bases between. The length of the CDR3 is 13 residues. The V gene's germline CDR1 is SEHNR and CDR2 FQNEAQ (reference sequence). CDR3 sequence (DNA): TGTGCCAGCAGCTCCACATACACCTACGAGCAGTACTTC. It encodes CASSSTYTYEQYF.

The chain employs TRBV19 and TRBJ2-5; 10 bases match TRBD1. The CDR3 sequence is 13 residues long. Germline-derived CDR1 and CDR2 are LNHDA and SQIVND (reference sequence). The CDR3 nucleotides read TGTGCTTCCGGACAGGGGGTCCAAGAGACCCAGTACTTC. Encoded protein: CASGQGVQETQYF.

The rearrangement links TRBV29-1 to TRBJ2-7; the match to TRBD2 covers 8 bases. Trimming at V came to 6 bases and at J to 3 bases, leaving 10 bases not matched to a gene. This CDR3 is 14 amino acids long. Per germline, CDR1 SQVTM and CDR2 ANQGSEA. The CDR3 is CSVRSERELYEQYF. CDR3 sequence (DNA): TGCAGCGTCCGTTCTGAGCGGGAGCTCTACGAGCAGTACTTC.

DNA for the CDR3: TGTGCCAGCAGTTGGGACAGGAACACTGAAGCTTTCTTT. Amino acids: CASSWDRNTEAFF. The gene calls are TRBV6-2 or TRBV6-3 and TRBJ1-1; 7 bases map to TRBD1. CDR3 length equals 13 residues. Germline V gene sequence: CDR1 MNHEY, CDR2 SVGEGT. V shed 4 bases and J 1 base; nucleotides not matched to a gene: 0.

This clone was counted a single time. The V gene is TRBV28, the J gene TRBJ2-2; D is possibly TRBD1 or TRBD2 (6 bases each). V lost 7 bases and J lost 5, with 20 bases in between. CDR1 is MDHEN, CDR2 SYDVKM, per germline. The CDR3 has 16 amino acids. CDR3 in DNA: TGTGCCAGCATGGGGGGCGGGGCGGTAGAAACCGGGGAGCTGTTTTTT. Its translation is CASMGGGAVETGELFF. Complete variable domain (other parts from reference TRBV28 and TRBJ2-2): DVKVTQSSRYLVKRTGEKVFLECVQDMDHENMFWYRQDPGLGLRLIYFSYDVKMKEKGDIPEGYSVSREKKERFSLILESASTNQTSMYLCASMGGGAVETGELFFGEGSRLTVL.

The chain combines TRBV5-6 with TRBJ2-5; 10 positions match TRBD2. J was trimmed by 1 base and V by 4 bases; bases with no gene match: 4. Looked up from germline, CDR1 is SGHDT and CDR2 is YYEEEE. This CDR3 contains 15 residues. The CDR3, as DNA: TGTGCCAGCAGCCAAGCGGGAGGGTTCCAAGAGACCCAGTACTTC. Translated: CASSQAGGFQETQYF.

V gene TRBV11-1 combines with J gene TRBJ1-2; D is possibly TRBD1 (5 bases). Per the germline V gene, CDR1 is SGHAT and CDR2 is FQDESV (reference sequence). The V end lost 3 bases, the J end lost 2 bases, and 10 bases lay between the germline ends. The CDR3 runs 14 residues. The CDR3 DNA is TGTGCCAGCAGCTTCAGGGAGGGGAACTATGGCTACACCTTC. It translates to CASSFREGNYGYTF.